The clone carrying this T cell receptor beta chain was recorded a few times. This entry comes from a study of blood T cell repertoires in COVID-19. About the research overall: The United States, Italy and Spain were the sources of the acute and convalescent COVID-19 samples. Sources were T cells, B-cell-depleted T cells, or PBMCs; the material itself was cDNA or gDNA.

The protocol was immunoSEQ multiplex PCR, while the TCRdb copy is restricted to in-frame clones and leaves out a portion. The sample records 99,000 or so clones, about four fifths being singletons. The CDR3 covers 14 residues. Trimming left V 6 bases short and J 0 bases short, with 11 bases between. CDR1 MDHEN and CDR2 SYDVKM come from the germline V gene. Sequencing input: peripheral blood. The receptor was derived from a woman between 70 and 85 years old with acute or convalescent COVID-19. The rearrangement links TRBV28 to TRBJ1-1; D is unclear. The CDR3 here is CASRFLSMNTEAFF. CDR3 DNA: TGTGCCAGCAGATTTCTCAGTATGAACACTGAAGCTTTCTTT.